Following are 19 T cell receptor beta chains from one sample sequenced in a study of T-cell reconstitution after alpha-beta-depleted transplantation in children. Unique molecular identifiers were incorporated when the TCRbeta library was constructed. TCRdb used MiXCR to reprocess the PCR reads, holding one entry per CDR3 protein. The data show about 600,000 distinct CDR3 sequences, more than 9% seen once. The specimen comprised PBMCs from the stem cell graft donor, sampled from the stem cell graft. The receptors were sampled from a human donor who donated a stem cell graft to a child with acute myeloid leukemia.

The chain uses TRBV20-1 and TRBJ2-3; TRBD1 matches at 8 bases. The CDR3 spans 14 residues. Trimming cost V 3 bases and J 4 bases; bases outside gene matches: 6. Germline CDR1 is DFQATT and CDR2 is SNEGSKA (reference sequence). DNA of the CDR3: TGCAGTGCTAGGGGACAACAGGGGGCAGATACGCAGTATTTT. Its translation: CSARGQQGADTQYF.

V usage is TRBV29-1 and J usage is TRBJ1-2; D is undetermined. The germline gives CDR1 SQVTM, CDR2 ANQGSEA. V dropped 5 bases and J dropped 6 bases, with 7 bases sitting between them. The CDR3 runs 10 residues. The CDR3 loop is CSVTSNGYTF. CDR3 nucleotides: TGCAGCGTTACATCAAATGGCTACACCTTC.

The CDR3: CASSRRQGSEGDQPQHF. CDR3 nucleotides: TGTGCCAGCAGCCGGCGACAGGGATCGGAGGGGGATCAGCCCCAGCATTTT. The chain couples TRBV7-2 to TRBJ1-5, with 7 nucleotides matching TRBD1. This CDR3 is 17 amino acids long. Per the germline V gene, CDR1 is SGHTA and CDR2 is FQGNSA. V lost 5 bases to trimming and J lost 5 bases; unmatched junction nucleotides: 15. Drawing the rest from reference TRBV7-2 and TRBJ1-5, the complete variable domain is GAGVSQSPSNKVTEKGKDVELRCDPISGHTALYWYRQSLGQGLEFLIYFQGNSAPDKSGLPSDRFSAERTGGSVSTLTIQRTQQEDSAVYLCASSRRQGSEGDQPQHFGDGTRLSIL.

This clonotype was detected many times. The CDR3 bases are TGTGCCAGCAGTCAACTAGCGGGAGTGAGATCCTACGAGCAGTACTTC. Protein product: CASSQLAGVRSYEQYF. The chain has TRBV28 and TRBJ2-7, with TRBD2 matching over 11 bases. Germline CDR1 and CDR2: MDHEN and SYDVKM. V shed 5 bases and J 1 base; nucleotides not matched to a gene: 7. This CDR3 has 16 residues.

This chain joins TRBV28 and TRBJ2-3; D call uncertain. The CDR3 loop spans 15 amino acids. Trimming stripped 7 bases from V and 4 bases from J, with 18 bases between. Germline CDR1 is MDHEN and CDR2 is SYDVKM. CDR3 region: CASNQPTRSSDTQYF. CDR3 nucleotide sequence: TGTGCCAGCAACCAACCCACCAGGTCTTCAGATACGCAGTATTTT.

The gene calls are TRBV20-1 and TRBJ2-5, with D perhaps TRBD1 or TRBD2 (6 bases each). V was pared by 3 bases and J by 5 bases, with 13 bases between. The CDR3 spans 13 residues. Per germline, CDR1 DFQATT and CDR2 SNEGSKA (reference sequence). This chain's CDR3 is CSASPQGRETQYF. CDR3 DNA sequence: TGCAGTGCTAGCCCCCAGGGGAGGGAGACCCAGTACTTC.

This clonotype was observed a handful of times. The chain uses TRBV5-1 and TRBJ2-1, with D perhaps TRBD2 (5 bases). Germline values: CDR1 SGHRS, CDR2 YFSETQ. The CDR3 length is 16 residues. Trimming took off 4 bases at V and 1 base at J, with 15 bases between the two ends. The CDR3, as DNA: TGCGCCAGCAGCACCAACGTGGCGGGTTCCTACAATGAGCAGTTCTTC. The encoded protein is CASSTNVAGSYNEQFF. Complete variable domain (other parts from reference TRBV5-1 and TRBJ2-1): KAGVTQTPRYLIKTRGQQVTLSCSPISGHRSVSWYQQTPGQGLQFLFEYFSETQRNKGNFPGRFSGRQFSNSRSEMNVSTLELGDSALYLCASSTNVAGSYNEQFFGPGTRLTVL.

The gene calls are TRBV29-1 and TRBJ2-5; 11 bases map to TRBD1. The V segment lost 6 bases and the J segment 4 bases; nucleotides outside the gene matches: 4. The CDR3 sequence is 13 residues long. Germline values: CDR1 SQVTM, CDR2 ANQGSEA. The CDR3 nucleotides read TGCAGCGTGACGGACAGGGGGCGAGAGACCCAGTACTTC. Protein product: CSVTDRGRETQYF.

The chain links TRBV24-1 to TRBJ2-1; 7 nucleotides agree with TRBD2. The ends lost 5 bases at V and 12 bases at J; junction bases unmatched: 3. Germline V gives CDR1 KGHDR, CDR2 SFDVKD. CDR3 length: 11 residues. The CDR3 loop reads CATSVGGRQFF. In DNA, the CDR3 is TGTGCCACCAGTGTCGGGGGGAGGCAGTTCTTC.

This clonotype was detected only a few times. This chain joins TRBV3-1 and TRBJ2-7; TRBD2 agrees at 8 bases. Germline V gene data show CDR1 as LGHDT and CDR2 as YNNKEL (reference sequence). Unmatched junction bases numbered 12, after V lost 2 bases and J lost 6 bases. The CDR3 totals 16 residues. CDR3 loop: CASSQRPGTRGGEQYF. The CDR3 coding sequence is TGTGCCAGCAGCCAACGCCCCGGGACTAGGGGAGGCGAGCAGTACTTC.

J is TRBJ2-3 and V is TRBV29-1, with 9 bases identical to TRBD1. Per the germline V gene, CDR1 is SQVTM and CDR2 is ANQGSEA. The CDR3 consists of 14 residues. Unmatched junction bases numbered 4, after V lost 3 bases and J lost 3 bases. This CDR3 is CSVDRDRETDTQYF. The CDR3 DNA reads as TGCAGCGTTGACCGGGACAGGGAAACAGATACGCAGTATTTT.

This clonotype was seen repeatedly, ten times or more. This rearrangement joins TRBV6-2 or TRBV6-3 to TRBJ1-6; 8 nucleotides line up with TRBD1. Per germline, CDR1 MNHEY and CDR2 SVGEGT. The V gene end was trimmed by 5 bases and the J gene end by 10 bases; junction bases not matched to a gene: 7. This CDR3 region has 14 residues. The CDR3 DNA reads as TGTGCCAGCAGTCGGACAGGGTTTAGATCACCCCTCCACTTT. It yields the protein CASSRTGFRSPLHF.

In this sample, this clonotype turned up a few times. The chain has TRBV10-3 and TRBJ1-6, with 9 bases identical to TRBD1. The CDR3 sequence is 16 residues long. V gave up 6 bases and J gave up 5 bases; unmatched junction bases: 8. Germline CDR1 and CDR2: ENHRY and SYGVKD. The CDR3 DNA follows: TGTGCCATCAGAGCTCGGACAGGGGATAATAATTCACCCCTCCACTTT. Amino acid sequence: CAIRARTGDNNSPLHF.

The J gene is TRBJ1-2, the V gene TRBV4-2; D unclear. Germline loops: CDR1 LGHNA, CDR2 YNFKEQ. This CDR3 is built from 18 residues. V lost 0 bases and J 0 bases, leaving 17 bases between the germline ends. CDR3 nucleotide sequence: TGTGCCAGCAGCCAAGATAGGAGCGGCAGGCAAGCTAACTATGGCTACACCTTC. Its translation: CASSQDRSGRQANYGYTF.

At least ten counts were recorded for this clonotype. This sequence joins TRBV7-2 and TRBJ2-5; 9 positions agree with TRBD1. The CDR3 has 16 amino acids. Germline V gene data show CDR1 as SGHTA and CDR2 as FQGNSA. V dropped 1 base and J dropped 4; count of bases not matched to a gene: 7. For the CDR3, the DNA is TGTGCCAGCAGCTTAGTAGGACAGGGGTTTGGAGAGACCCAGTACTTC. It is translated as CASSLVGQGFGETQYF.

This clonotype was seen a few times. The chain employs TRBV27 and TRBJ2-1, with a weak D call TRBD2 (5 bases). Germline CDR1 MNHEY, CDR2 SMNVEV (reference sequence). The CDR3 spans 15 residues. V was cut by 2 bases and J by 7 bases, with 15 bases left in between. CDR3 residues: CASSLEGSSLNEQFF. CDR3 in DNA: TGTGCCAGCAGTTTAGAGGGCAGCTCCCTAAATGAGCAGTTCTTC.

This clonotype has a count of ten or more. The chain is built from TRBV6-2 or TRBV6-3 and TRBJ2-1; 8 nucleotides line up with TRBD1. Germline V gene lookup returns CDR1 MNHEY and CDR2 SVGEGT. V dropped 6 bases and J dropped 7; count of bases not matched to a gene: 8. The CDR3 sequence is 14 residues long. This CDR3 reads CASRIRTGRNEQFF. The CDR3 coding sequence is TGTGCCAGCAGAATCAGGACAGGGAGGAATGAGCAGTTCTTC.

This clonotype was observed a few times. The rearrangement links TRBV27 to TRBJ2-2, with D possibly matching TRBD1 (6 bases). This CDR3 is 15 amino acids long. Trimming took 6 bases from V and 8 from J, leaving 19 bases between them. Per germline, CDR1 MNHEY and CDR2 SMNVEV (reference sequence). This CDR3 is CASREGQGFRGELFF. The CDR3 DNA sequence: TGTGCCAGCAGAGAGGGGCAGGGGTTTAGGGGGGAGCTGTTTTTT.

The genes are TRBV28 and TRBJ2-5, with 9 bases that match TRBD1. The V gene's germline CDR1 is MDHEN and CDR2 SYDVKM. V was clipped by 6 bases and J by 4 bases; unmatched bases: 9. CDR3 length equals 15 residues. The CDR3 DNA follows: TGTGCCAGCAGAAAACGACAGGGGGGTGGAGAGACCCAGTACTTC. Protein sequence: CASRKRQGGGETQYF.